This T cell receptor (beta chain) comes out of a study of blood T cell repertoires in COVID-19. Study summary: Some COVID-19 samples were acute and others convalescent; all came from the United States, Italy and Spain. Sample material is recorded as cDNA or gDNA derived from T cells, B-cell-depleted T cells, or PBMCs.

Germline-derived CDR1 and CDR2 are MNHEY and SVGAGI. Trimming stripped 5 bases from V and 1 base from J, with 8 bases between. CDR3 length equals 13 residues. In the authors' workflow: From reference gene primer amplification, estimates of nucleated cell counts were derived. Produced via immunoSEQ multiplex PCR; TCRdb's table is partial and in-frame only. The V and J calls and the clone size are those of that table, but D and trimming were determined from the DNA. The sample records 250,000 to 350,000 clones, more than 75% being singletons. The sample was peripheral blood. The clonotype was recovered from a woman between 45 and 60 years old with acute or convalescent COVID-19. The chain couples TRBV6-5 to TRBJ2-5, with D unclear. In DNA form, the CDR3 reads TGTGCCAGCAGTACATTTACCCAAGAGACCCAGTACTTC. Translation gives CASSTFTQETQYF.